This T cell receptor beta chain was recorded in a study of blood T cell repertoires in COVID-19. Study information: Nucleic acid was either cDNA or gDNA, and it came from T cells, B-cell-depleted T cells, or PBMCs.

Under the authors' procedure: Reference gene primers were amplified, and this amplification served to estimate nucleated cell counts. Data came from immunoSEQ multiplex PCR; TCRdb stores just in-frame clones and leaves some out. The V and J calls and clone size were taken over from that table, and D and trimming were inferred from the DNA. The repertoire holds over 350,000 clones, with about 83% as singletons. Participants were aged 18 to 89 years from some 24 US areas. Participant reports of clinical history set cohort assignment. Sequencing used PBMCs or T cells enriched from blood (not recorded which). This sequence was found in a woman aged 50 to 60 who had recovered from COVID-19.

Here the CDR3 reads CAEMQGPHGYTF. The CDR3 DNA reads TGTGCCGAGATGCAGGGCCCACATGGCTACACCTTC. J is TRBJ1-2 and V is TRBV30, with D tentatively TRBD1 (5 bases). Germline V gives CDR1 GTSNPN, CDR2 SVGIG (reference sequence). The CDR3 loop spans 12 amino acids. Deletions cut 8 bases from V and 6 bases from J, with 16 bases between.